This T cell receptor (beta chain) was sequenced during a study of tumour-infiltrating T cells in Burkitt lymphoma. Study as a whole: The Burkitt lymphoma cohort spanned all epidemiological subtypes. General study results and limits: Many Burkitt lymphoma patients shared several public clonotypes.

This clone was seen more than once but under ten times. Antigen unknown. The table came from immunoSEQ multiplex PCR; TCRdb's copy has only in-frame clones and leaves some out. The repertoire holds approximately 46,000 clones, with around 30% as singletons. This receptor was obtained from a human donor with Burkitt lymphoma. Sequencing was done on a sample of tumor tissue.

The CDR3 region is CASSLGGRWGYGYTF. CDR3 nucleotide sequence: TGTGCCAGCAGCTTGGGAGGGAGATGGGGCTATGGCTACACCTTC. J is TRBJ1-2 and V is TRBV5-5, with no clear D. The V and J ends lost 0 bases and 4 bases respectively, with 13 bases between them. Per germline, CDR1 SGHKS and CDR2 YYEKEE (reference sequence). The CDR3 is 15 amino acids. The variable domain in full, completed from reference TRBV5-5 and TRBJ1-2, reads DAGVTQSPTHLIKTRGQQVTLRCSPISGHKSVSWYQQVLGQGPQFIFQYYEKEERGRGNFPDRFSARQFPNYSSELNVNALLLGDSALYLCASSLGGRWGYGYTFGSGTRLTVV.